Following are 30 T cell receptor beta chains from one sample sequenced in a study of human T cells and chemical hapten exposure. Noted time point: patch test 1, 2 weeks after DPC sensitization. Regarding treatment: therapeutic diphenylcyclopropenone sensitization with weekly scalp DPC. Each CDR3 protein gets one entry after TCRdb re-called the RACE reads with MiXCR. The sample holds 300,000 to 450,000 distinct CDR3 sequences, about 4.4% seen once. Here the sequenced sample was whole blood, taken in connection with sensitization to the hapten diphenylcyclopropenone (DPC). These receptors were taken from a woman aged 45 to 65 with alopecia areata. Some clones in this sample may be carry-over from other donors' samples.

This clonotype was seen repeatedly, ten times or more. V and J are TRBV29-1 and TRBJ2-5; 7 bases are shared with TRBD1. This CDR3 spans 14 amino acids. V was pared by 3 bases and J by 4 bases, with 8 bases of the junction left unmatched. Germline CDR1 is SQVTM and CDR2 is ANQGSEA. DNA for the CDR3: TGCAGCGTTGATGTGACAGGGCGGAGAGAGACCCAGTACTTC. Its protein is CSVDVTGRRETQYF. Variable domain in full (rest from reference TRBV29-1 and TRBJ2-5): SAVISQKPSRDICQRGTSLTIQCQVDSQVTMMFWYRQQPGQSLTLIATANQGSEATYESGFVIDKFPISRPNLTFSTLTVSNMSPEDSSIYLCSVDVTGRRETQYFGPGTRLLVL.

This clonotype was picked up many times. The J gene is TRBJ2-1, the V gene TRBV3-1; D might be TRBD2 (5 bases). Germline CDR1 reads LGHDT; CDR2 reads YNNKEL (reference sequence). The CDR3 runs to 15 residues. V was trimmed by 0 bases and J by 1 base, leaving 7 bases between them. The CDR3 reads CASSQEAVSYNEQFF. CDR3 DNA: TGTGCCAGCAGCCAAGAAGCGGTTTCCTACAATGAGCAGTTCTTC.

This clonotype has a count of ten or more. The chain couples TRBV7-9 to TRBJ2-2, with 9 bases identical to TRBD1. Germline assignment: CDR1 SEHNR and CDR2 FQNEAQ (reference sequence). This CDR3 is 14 amino acids long. V lost 3 bases, J lost 7 bases, and 3 bases stayed unmatched. Here the CDR3 reads CASSFWDRVGELFF. The DNA of the CDR3 is TGTGCCAGCAGCTTCTGGGACAGGGTCGGGGAGCTGTTTTTT.

The sample holds many counts of this clonotype. The chain combines TRBV29-1 with TRBJ1-1; no definite D call. This CDR3 has 11 residues. V was clipped by 4 bases and J by 7 bases, with 10 bases between them. CDR1 SQVTM and CDR2 ANQGSEA come from the germline V gene. The CDR3 coding sequence is TGCAGCGTTGTATCTGGCAGTGAAGCTTTCTTT. Its translation: CSVVSGSEAFF.

This clonotype has a count of ten or more. V is TRBV7-2 and J is TRBJ2-7, with 8 bases matching TRBD1. This CDR3 is 18 amino acids long. The trim removed 4 bases at V and 3 bases at J, leaving 17 bases unmatched. Germline V lookup: CDR1 SGHTA, CDR2 FQGNSA. CDR3 sequence (DNA): TGTGCCAGCAGCTCCCAAGGAACCCGGACAGGGTCCGACTACGAGCAGTACTTC. This codes for CASSSQGTRTGSDYEQYF.

This clonotype was counted many times. The rearrangement joins TRBV29-1 to TRBJ1-2; no reliable D call. CDR3 length: 10 amino acids. V shed 4 bases and J shed 4 bases, with 4 bases lying between them. The germline CDR1 and CDR2 sequences are SQVTM and ANQGSEA. The CDR3 loop is CSVAGYGYTF. The CDR3 bases are TGCAGCGTTGCCGGCTATGGCTACACCTTC. Variable domain in full (rest from reference TRBV29-1 and TRBJ1-2): SAVISQKPSRDICQRGTSLTIQCQVDSQVTMMFWYRQQPGQSLTLIATANQGSEATYESGFVIDKFPISRPNLTFSTLTVSNMSPEDSSIYLCSVAGYGYTFGSGTRLTVV.

In its sample, this clonotype was seen a few times. The chain is built from TRBV7-9 and TRBJ1-5; the match to TRBD1 covers 11 bases. Germline CDR1 is SEHNR and CDR2 is FQNEAQ (reference sequence). V lost 5 bases to trimming and J lost 2 bases; unmatched junction nucleotides: 5. The CDR3 runs 16 residues. This CDR3 is CASSAQGQGGNQPQHF. CDR3 bases: TGTGCCAGCAGCGCTCAGGGACAGGGGGGCAATCAGCCCCAGCATTTT.

This clonotype was seen more than once but under ten times. The chain combines TRBV28 with TRBJ2-1; perhaps TRBD2 as D (5 bases). Looked up from germline, CDR1 is MDHEN and CDR2 is SYDVKM. The CDR3 length is 15 residues. Trimming removed 4 bases at V and 9 bases at J, with 19 bases between. CDR3 region: CASSSASRGKVEQFF. CDR3 DNA: TGTGCCAGCAGTTCCGCCTCCCGGGGTAAGGTTGAGCAGTTCTTC.

The CDR3 reads CSGVGNTGELFF. CDR3 nucleotides: TGCAGCGGAGTCGGGAACACCGGGGAGCTGTTTTTT. The chain links TRBV29-1 to TRBJ2-2; D unclear. With 7 bases removed from V and 1 base from J, the gap between germline ends came to 7 bases. CDR1 is SQVTM, CDR2 ANQGSEA, per germline. This CDR3 contains 12 residues.

This clonotype came up many times. The chain employs TRBV29-1 and TRBJ1-1; D gene uncertain. The V gene lost 6 bases and the J gene lost 3 bases, with 8 bases spanning the gap. This CDR3 region has 11 residues. Germline V lookup: CDR1 SQVTM, CDR2 ANQGSEA. The CDR3 spells CSVAGDTEAFF. In DNA form, the CDR3 reads TGCAGCGTGGCTGGGGACACTGAAGCTTTCTTT.

The sample holds a few counts of this clonotype. CDR3 loop: CATQRGQGTYNEQFF. The CDR3 DNA reads TGTGCCACCCAAAGGGGGCAGGGTACCTACAATGAGCAGTTCTTC. The chain recombines TRBV24-1 with TRBJ2-1; 7 bases are a match to TRBD1. V shed 9 bases and J 2 bases; nucleotides not matched to a gene: 9. CDR1 KGHDR and CDR2 SFDVKD come from the germline V gene. The CDR3 is 15 amino acids.

This clonotype occurred a few times. CDR3 nucleotides: TGTGCCAGCATCATATACAGGGAAAGCACAGATACGCAGTATTTT. Amino acids: CASIIYRESTDTQYF. The J gene is TRBJ2-3, the V gene TRBV5-6, with D possibly TRBD1 on 6 matching bases. Trimming left V 6 bases short and J 0 bases short, with 14 bases between. The CDR3 length is 15 residues. Germline V gene lookup returns CDR1 SGHDT and CDR2 YYEEEE.

This clonotype was counted many times. V gene TRBV6-5 combines with J gene TRBJ1-1; 8 nucleotides match TRBD1. Germline V gene data show CDR1 as MNHEY and CDR2 as SVGAGI. V shed 2 bases and J 4 bases; nucleotides not matched to a gene: 6. The CDR3 totals 15 residues. Here the CDR3 reads CASSYTEDRATEAFF. In DNA, the CDR3 is TGTGCCAGCAGTTACACAGAGGACAGGGCCACTGAAGCTTTCTTT.

This clonotype was observed many times. V usage is TRBV5-1 and J usage is TRBJ1-1; D gene unclear. Deletions cut 1 base from V and 4 bases from J, with 23 bases between. This CDR3 region has 18 residues. Germline V gene lookup returns CDR1 SGHRS and CDR2 YFSETQ. The CDR3 sequence: CASSLRAGTSLGSTEAFF. The CDR3 DNA reads TGCGCCAGCAGCTTGAGGGCGGGCACCTCTCTAGGGAGCACTGAAGCTTTCTTT. Combining the CDR3 with reference TRBV5-1 and TRBJ1-1 gives the whole variable domain KAGVTQTPRYLIKTRGQQVTLSCSPISGHRSVSWYQQTPGQGLQFLFEYFSETQRNKGNFPGRFSGRQFSNSRSEMNVSTLELGDSALYLCASSLRAGTSLGSTEAFFGQGTRLTVV.

This clonotype was seen at least ten times. The genes are TRBV7-2 and TRBJ1-1, with D hard to call. CDR1 is SGHTA, CDR2 FQGNSA, per germline. The CDR3 is made up of 16 amino acids. V lost 1 base and J 10 bases, leaving 22 bases between the germline ends. The CDR3 is CASSLGGEGLRLGAFF. The CDR3 DNA reads as TGTGCCAGCAGCTTAGGGGGTGAAGGTCTTAGATTAGGAGCTTTCTTT. Using reference TRBV7-2 and TRBJ1-1 for the parts outside the CDR3, the full variable domain is GAGVSQSPSNKVTEKGKDVELRCDPISGHTALYWYRQSLGQGLEFLIYFQGNSAPDKSGLPSDRFSAERTGGSVSTLTIQRTQQEDSAVYLCASSLGGEGLRLGAFFGQGTRLTVV.

There are many counts of this clonotype. This chain links TRBV7-2 with TRBJ2-1, with 12 bases identical to TRBD2. CDR1 and CDR2 (germline): SGHTA, FQGNSA. The V segment lost 6 bases and the J segment 8 bases; nucleotides outside the gene matches: 5. The CDR3 sequence is 14 residues long. DNA for the CDR3: TGTGCCAGCAGGCCTAGCGGGGGGGCCTATGAGCAGTTCTTC. Protein: CASRPSGGAYEQFF.

This clonotype was seen at least ten times. This rearrangement joins TRBV28 to TRBJ1-1, with D hard to call. CDR3 length equals 13 residues. CDR1 is MDHEN and CDR2 is SYDVKM in the germline V gene. The V and J ends lost 4 bases and 0 bases respectively, with 6 bases between them. CDR3 DNA: TGTGCCAGCAGTTGGGATATGAACACTGAAGCTTTCTTT. Translation gives CASSWDMNTEAFF.

This clonotype was recorded at least ten times. This chain links TRBV11-2 with TRBJ2-3, with 7 bases fitting TRBD2. J gave up 7 bases and V 5 bases, and 12 bases lay outside the gene matches. Germline V CDR1 and CDR2: SGHAT, FQNNGV. The CDR3 has 15 amino acids. The CDR3 DNA reads TGTGCCAGCAGCAAGAACCGCGGGAGCGTAAATACGCAGTATTTT. This gives the protein CASSKNRGSVNTQYF. Full variable domain (outside the CDR3, taken from reference TRBV11-2 and TRBJ2-3): EAGVAQSPRYKIIEKRQSVAFWCNPISGHATLYWYQQILGQGPKLLIQFQNNGVVDDSQLPKDRFSAERLKGVDSTLKIQPAKLEDSAVYLCASSKNRGSVNTQYFGPGTRLTVL.

There are many counts of this clonotype. The V and J genes are TRBV12-3 or TRBV12-4 and TRBJ2-1; 9 nucleotides align to TRBD2. With V trimmed by 0 bases and J by 0 bases, 0 bases remained unmatched. The CDR3 runs to 16 residues. This CDR3 is CASSLASGSSYNEQFF. The CDR3 coding sequence is TGTGCCAGCAGTTTAGCTAGCGGGAGCTCCTACAATGAGCAGTTCTTC.

The chain has TRBV6-5 and TRBJ1-2; D call uncertain. V was trimmed by 7 bases and J by 8 bases, leaving 11 bases between them. This CDR3 has 11 residues. Per the germline V gene, CDR1 is MNHEY and CDR2 is SVGAGI. CDR3 nucleotide sequence: TGTGCCAGCATGTCCCCGGGGGGCTACACCTTC. Amino acid sequence: CASMSPGGYTF.

This clonotype was seen only a few times. The chain combines TRBV29-1 with TRBJ2-2; D is possibly TRBD2 (5 bases). CDR3 length: 13 amino acids. Trimming cost V 4 bases and J 0 bases, with 6 bases left between them. Germline CDR1 reads SQVTM; CDR2 reads ANQGSEA. CDR3 sequence (DNA): TGCAGCGTTGCGGGGACGAACACCGGGGAGCTGTTTTTT. It translates to CSVAGTNTGELFF.

The V and J genes are TRBV12-2 and TRBJ2-2; whether TRBD1, the table's D call, matches the DNA was not checked. TRBV12-2 is given as a pseudogene. The length of the CDR3 is 16 residues. DNA of the CDR3: TGTGCAAGTCGCCCTGGGACAGGGGGCAACACCGGGGAGCTGTTTTTT. Protein product: CASRPGTGGNTGELFF.

The chain combines TRBV20-1 with TRBJ1-1, with D uncertain. Germline assignment: CDR1 DFQATT and CDR2 SNEGSKA (reference sequence). Trimming shortened V by 0 bases and J by 4 bases, and 12 bases separated the two germline ends. The CDR3 consists of 14 residues. This chain's CDR3 is CSARDGGRSTEAFF. In DNA, the CDR3 is TGCAGTGCTAGAGACGGAGGGAGGAGCACTGAAGCTTTCTTT.

This clonotype was picked up many times. This chain links TRBV12-3 or TRBV12-4 with TRBJ2-7, with 13 nucleotides matching TRBD2. Germline trimming cut 4 bases from V and 7 bases from J; bases unmatched to any gene: 4. The CDR3 totals 14 residues. The CDR3 bases are TGTGCCAGCAGTTCCGGGACTAGCGGGGAAGAGCAGTACTTC. Translating it yields CASSSGTSGEEQYF.

This clonotype has ten or more counts. The chain uses TRBV10-2 and TRBJ2-2, with TRBD1 as a possible D gene (6 bases). The length of the CDR3 is 15 residues. The germline V and J ends were trimmed by 6 bases and 6 bases, with 17 bases remaining between them. The germline V gene encodes CDR1 WSHSY and CDR2 SAAADI. The CDR3 protein is CASRLQGISAGELFF. The CDR3 DNA reads as TGCGCCAGCAGGTTACAGGGAATCTCGGCCGGGGAGCTGTTTTTT.

This clonotype was recorded many times. The rearrangement joins TRBV9 to TRBJ2-5; 10 nucleotides match TRBD2. Germline V gene sequence: CDR1 SGDLS, CDR2 YYNGEE. V was clipped by 1 base and J by 5 bases; unmatched bases: 5. This CDR3 has 15 residues. The CDR3 loop reads CASSVRLAGDETQYF. CDR3 nucleotide sequence: TGTGCCAGCAGCGTAAGGCTAGCGGGAGATGAGACCCAGTACTTC.

This clonotype was picked up a small number of times. This chain joins TRBV4-3 and TRBJ2-7; D is uncertain. Germline CDR1 is LGHNA and CDR2 is YSLEER. The CDR3 has 14 residues. Trimming cost V 1 base and J 0 bases, with 7 bases left between them. The chain's CDR3 is CASSQAPGSYEQYF. The DNA for the CDR3 is TGCGCCAGCAGCCAAGCCCCCGGCTCCTACGAGCAGTACTTC.

This clonotype was counted only a few times. The V and J genes are TRBV5-6 and TRBJ2-5, with 9 bases matching TRBD2. Losses at the gene ends were 1 base for V and 2 bases for J; bases not matched to a gene: 9. Germline V gene data show CDR1 as SGHDT and CDR2 as YYEEEE. This CDR3 comprises 17 residues. DNA of the CDR3: TGTGCCAGCAGCTTGAAGTCTGCGGGAGGGTATCAAGAGACCCAGTACTTC. Translating it yields CASSLKSAGGYQETQYF.

The table lists this clonotype with many counts. V usage is TRBV7-2 and J usage is TRBJ2-3, with 13 bases identical to TRBD2. With 0 bases clipped from V and 8 bases from J, the junction kept 14 bases outside the gene matches. The CDR3 contains 19 residues. The germline V gene has CDR1 SGHTA and CDR2 FQGNSA. The CDR3 DNA reads as TGTGCCAGCAGCTTAGCCCTTCTACGGACTAGCGGGAGTAAGGGTACGCAGTATTTT. The encoded protein is CASSLALLRTSGSKGTQYF. Full variable domain (remainder filled in from reference TRBV7-2 and TRBJ2-3): GAGVSQSPSNKVTEKGKDVELRCDPISGHTALYWYRQSLGQGLEFLIYFQGNSAPDKSGLPSDRFSAERTGGSVSTLTIQRTQQEDSAVYLCASSLALLRTSGSKGTQYFGPGTRLTVL.

The chain carries TRBV13 and TRBJ2-6; D call uncertain. The germline V and J ends were trimmed by 8 bases and 2 bases, with 22 bases remaining between them. The CDR3 contains 18 residues. Germline V CDR1 and CDR2: PRHDT, FYEKMQ (reference sequence). In DNA, the CDR3 is TGTGCCAGCGCCCGCCCCAGTAACCGACAAACTGGGGCCAACGTCCTGACTTTC. Encoded protein: CASARPSNRQTGANVLTF. The full variable domain, with the rest looked up from reference TRBV13 and TRBJ2-6, is AAGVIQSPRHLIKEKRETATLKCYPIPRHDTVYWYQQGPGQDPQFLISFYEKMQSDKGSIPDRFSAQQFSDYHSELNMSSLELGDSALYFCASARPSNRQTGANVLTFGAGSRLTVL.